The sequence of this T cell receptor (beta chain) was determined in a study of T-cell memory formation after mild COVID-19. Overall study context: The study found TCR clusters largely donor specific.

This clonotype rates as medium-sized. What it binds is unknown. The 5'RACE method, run with constant-segment primers, produced TCR alpha and TCR beta cDNA libraries (carrying sample barcodes and UMIs). TCRdb re-derived calls from the 5' RACE reads in MiXCR, one entry per CDR3 protein. The data contain hundreds of thousands of distinct CDR3 sequences, about 13% of them singletons. Study-wide findings and caveats: Cross-reactive memory appears to have joined, as suggested by some responding clones showing up in pre-infection memory.

With 6 bases clipped from V and 7 bases from J, the junction kept 27 bases outside the gene matches. CDR3 length: 20 residues. Germline assignment: CDR1 MNHNY and CDR2 SVGAGI (reference sequence). The sequencing input was PBMCs or a T cell subset sorted from them (not recorded which). The V gene is TRBV6-6, the J gene TRBJ2-1; 7 bases fit TRBD1. This TCR came from a man younger than 35 who had mild COVID-19 (a few samples of this study predate the infection). Cell type and time point are not known. CDR3 sequence (DNA): TGTGCCAGCAGCCCCTTTATATATAGGATTTCGGGCAGGGGGTCTAATGAGCAGTTCTTC. The encoded protein is CASSPFIYRISGRGSNEQFF.